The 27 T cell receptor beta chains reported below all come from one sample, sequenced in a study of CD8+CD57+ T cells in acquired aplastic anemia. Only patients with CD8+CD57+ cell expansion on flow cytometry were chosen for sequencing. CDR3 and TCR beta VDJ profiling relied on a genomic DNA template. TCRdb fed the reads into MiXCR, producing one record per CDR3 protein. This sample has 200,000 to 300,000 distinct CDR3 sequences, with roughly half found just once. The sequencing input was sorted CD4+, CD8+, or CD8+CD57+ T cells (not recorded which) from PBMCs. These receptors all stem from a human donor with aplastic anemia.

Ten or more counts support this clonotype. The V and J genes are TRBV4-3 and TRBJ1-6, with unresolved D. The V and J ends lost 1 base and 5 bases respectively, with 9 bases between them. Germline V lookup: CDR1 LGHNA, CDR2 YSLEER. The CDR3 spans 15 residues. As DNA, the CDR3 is TGCGCCAGCAGCCAAGGAAGGCGGGATAATTCACCCCTCCACTTT. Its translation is CASSQGRRDNSPLHF.

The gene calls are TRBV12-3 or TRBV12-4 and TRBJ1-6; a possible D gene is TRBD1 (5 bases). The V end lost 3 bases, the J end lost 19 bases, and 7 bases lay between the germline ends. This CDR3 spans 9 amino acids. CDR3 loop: CASSLGGHF. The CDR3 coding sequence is TGTGCCAGCAGTTTGGGGGGGCACTTT.

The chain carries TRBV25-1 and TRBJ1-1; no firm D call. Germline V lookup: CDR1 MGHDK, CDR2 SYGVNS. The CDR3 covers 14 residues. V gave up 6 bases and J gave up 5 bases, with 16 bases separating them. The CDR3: CASSFGRRSTEAFF. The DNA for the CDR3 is TGTGCCAGCAGCTTTGGCAGGCGCTCGACTGAAGCTTTCTTT.

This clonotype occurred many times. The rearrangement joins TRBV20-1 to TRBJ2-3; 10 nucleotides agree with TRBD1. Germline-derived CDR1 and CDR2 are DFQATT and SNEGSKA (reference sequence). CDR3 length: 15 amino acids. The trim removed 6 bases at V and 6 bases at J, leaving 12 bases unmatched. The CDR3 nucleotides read TGCAGTGCCCCGGACAGGGGGAAGCTTGGGGATACGCAGTATTTT. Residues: CSAPDRGKLGDTQYF.

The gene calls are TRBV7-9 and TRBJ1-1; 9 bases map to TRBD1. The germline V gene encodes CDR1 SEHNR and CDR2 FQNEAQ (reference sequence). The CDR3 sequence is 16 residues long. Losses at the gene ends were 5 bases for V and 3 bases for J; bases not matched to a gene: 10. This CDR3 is CASSPRQGVGYTEAFF. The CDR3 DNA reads TGTGCCAGCAGCCCCCGACAGGGGGTTGGGTACACTGAAGCTTTCTTT.

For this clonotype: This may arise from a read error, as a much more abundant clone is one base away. The CDR3 spells CASSQEGTISPHGHTF. In DNA, the CDR3 is TGCGCCAGCAGCCAAGAGGGGACGATCAGCCCGCATGGCCACACCTTC. The rearrangement joins TRBV5-5 to TRBJ1-2; D perhaps matches TRBD1 (5 bases). The V gene's germline CDR1 is SGHKS and CDR2 YYEKEE (reference sequence). This CDR3 contains 16 residues.

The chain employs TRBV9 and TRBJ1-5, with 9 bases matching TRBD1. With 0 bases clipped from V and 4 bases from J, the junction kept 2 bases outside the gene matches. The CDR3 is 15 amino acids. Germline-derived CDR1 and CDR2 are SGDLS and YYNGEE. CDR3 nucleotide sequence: TGTGCCAGCAGCGTAGGGGACAGGGTGAATCAGCCCCAGCATTTT. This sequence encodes CASSVGDRVNQPQHF. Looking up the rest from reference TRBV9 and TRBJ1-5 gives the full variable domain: DSGVTQTPKHLITATGQRVTLRCSPRSGDLSVYWYQQSLDQGLQFLIQYYNGEERAKGNILERFSAQQFPDLHSELNLSSLELGDSALYFCASSVGDRVNQPQHFGDGTRLSIL.

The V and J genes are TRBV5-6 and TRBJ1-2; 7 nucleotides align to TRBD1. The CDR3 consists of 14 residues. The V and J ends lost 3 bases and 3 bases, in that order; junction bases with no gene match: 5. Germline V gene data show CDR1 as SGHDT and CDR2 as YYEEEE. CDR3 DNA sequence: TGTGCCAGCAGCTCACCGGGACAGTACTATGGCTACACCTTC. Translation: CASSSPGQYYGYTF.

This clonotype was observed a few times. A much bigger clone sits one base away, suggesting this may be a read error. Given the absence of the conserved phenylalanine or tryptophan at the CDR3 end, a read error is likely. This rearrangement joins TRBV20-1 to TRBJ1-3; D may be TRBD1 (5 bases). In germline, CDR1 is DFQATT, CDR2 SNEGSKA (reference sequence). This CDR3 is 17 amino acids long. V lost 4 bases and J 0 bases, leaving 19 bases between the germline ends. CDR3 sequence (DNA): TGCAGTGCTACCGGACACCTTACGACTCACTCTGGAAACACCATATATTCT. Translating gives CSATGHLTTHSGNTIYS.

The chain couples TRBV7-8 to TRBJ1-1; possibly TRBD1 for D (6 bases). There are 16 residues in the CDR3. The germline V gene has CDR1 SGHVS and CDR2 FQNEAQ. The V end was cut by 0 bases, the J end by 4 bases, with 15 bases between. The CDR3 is CASSLAEKGGSTEAFF. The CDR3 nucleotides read TGTGCCAGCAGCTTAGCTGAAAAGGGGGGTTCCACTGAAGCTTTCTTT.

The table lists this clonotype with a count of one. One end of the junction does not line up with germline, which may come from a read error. CDR3 DNA sequence: TGTGCCAGCGGTGAATCCGGGAACTATGGCTACACCTTC. Translation gives CASGESGNYGYTF. V and J are TRBV25-1 and TRBJ1-2; D gene unclear. This CDR3 spans 13 amino acids. Looked up from germline, CDR1 is MGHDK and CDR2 is SYGVNS.

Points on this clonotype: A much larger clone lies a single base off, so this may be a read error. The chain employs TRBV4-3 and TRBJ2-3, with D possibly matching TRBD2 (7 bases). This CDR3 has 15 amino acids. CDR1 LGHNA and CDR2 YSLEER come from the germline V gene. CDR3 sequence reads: CAGSRWGGRYDTQYF. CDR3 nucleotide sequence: TGCGCCGGCAGCCGCTGGGGGGGCCGCTACGATACGCAGTATTTT.

CDR3 residues: CASSIHKKQGVGRPGFF. CDR3 bases: TGTGCCAGTAGTATACATAAGAAACAGGGGGTAGGGCGGCCTGGGTTCTTC. This chain joins TRBV19 and TRBJ2-1, with 8 bases aligning to TRBD1. Germline CDR1 reads LNHDA; CDR2 reads SQIVND (reference sequence). This CDR3 is built from 17 residues. The ends lost 2 bases at V and 15 bases at J; junction bases unmatched: 21.

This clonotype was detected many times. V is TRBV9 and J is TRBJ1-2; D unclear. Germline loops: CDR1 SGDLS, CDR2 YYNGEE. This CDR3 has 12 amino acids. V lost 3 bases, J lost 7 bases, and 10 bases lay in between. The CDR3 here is CASSARTGGYTF. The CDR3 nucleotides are TGTGCCAGCAGCGCCAGGACTGGTGGCTACACCTTC.

The CDR3 loop reads CASSLGGLAGELFF. CDR3 nucleotides: TGCGCCAGCAGCTTGGGGGGGCTCGCCGGGGAGCTGTTTTTT. V usage is TRBV5-1 and J usage is TRBJ2-2, with D possibly being TRBD1 (6 bases). The CDR3 is made up of 14 amino acids. V was clipped by 0 bases and J by 6 bases, with 9 bases between them. The germline V gene has CDR1 SGHRS and CDR2 YFSETQ.

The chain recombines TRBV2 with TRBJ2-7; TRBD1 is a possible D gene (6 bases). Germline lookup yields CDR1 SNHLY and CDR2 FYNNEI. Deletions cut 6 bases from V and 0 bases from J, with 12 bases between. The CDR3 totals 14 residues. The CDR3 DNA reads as TGTGCCAGCAGAGGACAGCAAACCTCCTACGAGCAGTACTTC. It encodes CASRGQQTSYEQYF.

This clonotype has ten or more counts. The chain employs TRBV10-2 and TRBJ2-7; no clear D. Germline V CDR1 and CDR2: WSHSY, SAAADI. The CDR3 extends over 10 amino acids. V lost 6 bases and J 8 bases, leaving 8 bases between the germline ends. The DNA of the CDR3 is TGCGCCAGCAGGCATTACCAGCAGTACTTC. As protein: CASRHYQQYF.

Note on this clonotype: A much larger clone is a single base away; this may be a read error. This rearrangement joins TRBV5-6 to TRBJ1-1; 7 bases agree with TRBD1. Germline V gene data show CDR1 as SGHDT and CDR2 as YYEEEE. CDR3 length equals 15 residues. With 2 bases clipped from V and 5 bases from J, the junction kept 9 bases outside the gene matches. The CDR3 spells CASSFDRDSVTEAFF. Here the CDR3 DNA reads TGTGCCAGCAGCTTTGACAGGGATAGTGTGACTGAAGCTTTCTTT.

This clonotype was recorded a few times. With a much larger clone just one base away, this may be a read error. The CDR3 sequence is CAGSSSSQAYEQYF. CDR3 nucleotides: TGTGCCGGCAGCTCTTCCTCACAGGCCTACGAGCAGTACTTC. The rearrangement uses TRBV7-9 and TRBJ2-7; D might be TRBD1 (5 bases). Germline assignment: CDR1 SEHNR and CDR2 FQNEAQ (reference sequence). The length of the CDR3 is 14 residues.

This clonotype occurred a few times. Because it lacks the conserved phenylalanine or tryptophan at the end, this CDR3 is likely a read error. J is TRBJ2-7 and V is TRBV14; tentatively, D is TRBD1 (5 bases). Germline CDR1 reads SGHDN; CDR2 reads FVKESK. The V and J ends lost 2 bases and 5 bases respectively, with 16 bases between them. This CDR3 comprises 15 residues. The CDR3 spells CASSQSPSGLNEQYS. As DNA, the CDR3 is TGTGCCAGCAGCCAATCCCCCTCAGGGTTAAACGAGCAGTACTCC.

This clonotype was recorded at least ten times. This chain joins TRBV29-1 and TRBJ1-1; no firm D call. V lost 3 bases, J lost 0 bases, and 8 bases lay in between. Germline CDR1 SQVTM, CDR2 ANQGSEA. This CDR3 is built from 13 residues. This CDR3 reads CSVEGRVNTEAFF. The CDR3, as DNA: TGCAGCGTTGAGGGTAGAGTGAACACTGAAGCTTTCTTT.

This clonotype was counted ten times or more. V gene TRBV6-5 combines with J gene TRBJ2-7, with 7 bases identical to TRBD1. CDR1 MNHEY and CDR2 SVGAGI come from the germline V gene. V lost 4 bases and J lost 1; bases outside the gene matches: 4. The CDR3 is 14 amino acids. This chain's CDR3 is CASSLGQTSYEQYF. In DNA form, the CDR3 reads TGTGCCAGCAGTTTGGGACAGACTTCCTACGAGCAGTACTTC.

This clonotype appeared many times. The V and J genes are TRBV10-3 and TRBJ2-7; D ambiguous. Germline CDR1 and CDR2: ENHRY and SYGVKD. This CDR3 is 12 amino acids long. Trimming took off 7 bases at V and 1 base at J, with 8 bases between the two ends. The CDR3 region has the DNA TGTGCCATCAATCAGGAATCCTACGAGCAGTACTTC. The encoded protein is CAINQESYEQYF.

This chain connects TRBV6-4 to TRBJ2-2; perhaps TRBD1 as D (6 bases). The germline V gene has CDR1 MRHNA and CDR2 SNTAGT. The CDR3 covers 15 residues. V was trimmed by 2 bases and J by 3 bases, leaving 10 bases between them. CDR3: CASSDRGRYTGELFF. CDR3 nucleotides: TGTGCCAGCAGTGACAGGGGGAGATACACCGGGGAGCTGTTTTTT.

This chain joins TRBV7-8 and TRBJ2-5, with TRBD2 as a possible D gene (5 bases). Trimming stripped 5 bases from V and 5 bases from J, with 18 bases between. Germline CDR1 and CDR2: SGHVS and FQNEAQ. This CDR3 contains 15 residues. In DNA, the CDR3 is TGTGCCAGCAGCCCCCTAGCCCAACTTTCCGAGACCCAGTACTTC. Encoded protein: CASSPLAQLSETQYF.

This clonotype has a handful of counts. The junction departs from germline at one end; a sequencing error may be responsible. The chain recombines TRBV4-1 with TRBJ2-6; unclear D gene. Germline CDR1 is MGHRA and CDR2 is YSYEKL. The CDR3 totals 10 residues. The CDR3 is CASSHNALTF. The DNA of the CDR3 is TGCGCCAGCAGCCACAACGCCCTGACTTTC.

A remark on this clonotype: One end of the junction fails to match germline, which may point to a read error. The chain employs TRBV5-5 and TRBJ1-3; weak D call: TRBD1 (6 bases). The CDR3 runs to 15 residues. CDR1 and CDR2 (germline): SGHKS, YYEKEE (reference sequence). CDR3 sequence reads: CASSSRTGPENTMYF. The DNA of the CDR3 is TGTGCCAGCAGCTCGAGAACAGGGCCCGAAAACACCATGTATTTT.